The rows below give T cell receptor beta chains drawn from one sample of a study of blood T cell repertoires in COVID-19. TCRdb's table, derived via immunoSEQ multiplex PCR, lists solely in-frame clones and lacks some. The sample comprises some 90,000 clones, 86% of which are singletons, and roughly 25% rests with the top ten. Input material: peripheral blood. All receptors come from a human donor in a cohort sampled during active COVID-19. The CDR3 runs from the conserved cysteine through the conserved F or W. A D gene is named only where the DNA matches it firmly. Not all rows give a size; the values are once, few, many and, for expanded clones, a class.

DNA: TGTGCCAGCCGGCCTAGGGACAGGGGACTTTACAATGAGCAGTTCTTC; CDR3: CASRPRDRGLYNEQFF; D: TRBD1; length: 16; size: NA; V: TRBV2; J: TRBJ2-1
DNA: TGTGCCAGTAGGGTCGGGACAGGGAACACTGAAGCTTTCTTT; CDR3: CASRVGTGNTEAFF; D: TRBD1; length: 14; size: NA; V: TRBV19; J: TRBJ1-1
DNA: TGCGCCAGCAGCGGCAGTCTCGAAGGGGCCAACGTCCTGACTTTC; CDR3: CASSGSLEGANVLTF; D: NA; length: 15; size: NA; V: TRBV5-1; J: TRBJ2-6
DNA: TGTGCCACCAGTGATTGGACTAGCGGAGGTACATATACGCAGTATTTT; CDR3: CATSDWTSGGTYTQYF; D: TRBD2; length: 16; size: NA; V: TRBV24-1; J: TRBJ2-3
DNA: TGTGCCAGCAGCCCGGACTTGTTGAATTCACCCCTCCACTTT; CDR3: CASSPDLLNSPLHF; D: NA; length: 14; size: NA; V: TRBV5-5; J: TRBJ1-6
DNA: TGTGCCAGCAGCTTATCAGGGTCCATTCAGCCCCAGCATTTT; CDR3: CASSLSGSIQPQHF; D: NA; length: 14; size: NA; V: TRBV7-9; J: TRBJ1-5
DNA: TGTGCCAGCAGCTTAGTAGCTGGGAGCTGGTCCTACGAGCAGTACTTC; CDR3: CASSLVAGSWSYEQYF; D: NA; length: 16; size: once; V: TRBV11-2; J: TRBJ2-7
DNA: TGTGCCAGTAGACTAGCGGGCATCCAAGAGACCCAGTACTTC; CDR3: CASRLAGIQETQYF; D: TRBD2; length: 14; size: NA; V: TRBV19; J: TRBJ2-5
DNA: TGTGCCAGTAGTCCTTGGACGGGAATTAACACCGGGGAGCTGTTTTTT; CDR3: CASSPWTGINTGELFF; D: NA; length: 16; size: NA; V: TRBV19; J: TRBJ2-2
DNA: TGTGCCACCACAACAGGTTTTTGCAGATACTTC; CDR3: CATTTGFCRYF; D: NA; length: 11; size: NA; V: TRBV24-1; J: TRBJ2-7
DNA: TGCAGTGCTAGTTCAGGGGTGGGTCAGCCCCAGCATTTT; CDR3: CSASSGVGQPQHF; D: NA; length: 13; size: NA; V: TRBV20-1; J: TRBJ1-5
DNA: TGTGCCAGCAGTTCGGGACTAGCGGGAGTAGATACGCAGTATTTT; CDR3: CASSSGLAGVDTQYF; D: TRBD2; length: 15; size: NA; V: TRBV28; J: TRBJ2-3
DNA: TGTGCCAGCAGCTACCGACCGGGACAGCGACACAATGAGCAGTTCTTC; CDR3: CASSYRPGQRHNEQFF; D: TRBD1; length: 16; size: NA; V: TRBV7-8; J: TRBJ2-1
DNA: TGTGCCAGTTCGGGGGAGGGCCGCCACGAGCAGTACTTC; CDR3: CASSGEGRHEQYF; D: TRBD2; length: 13; size: once; V: TRBV28; J: TRBJ2-7
DNA: TGTGCCAGCAGCTTGTGGCTCCTTCGGGACAAGGATTCACCCCTCCACTTT; CDR3: CASSLWLLRDKDSPLHF; D: NA; length: 17; size: few; V: TRBV7-2; J: TRBJ1-6
DNA: TGTGCCAGCAGCTTAGGCGGCCGGGCTTTCTTT; CDR3: CASSLGGRAFF; D: NA; length: 11; size: NA; V: TRBV5-6; J: TRBJ1-1
DNA: TGTGCCAGCAGTGAATACTCTGACAGGGAGAAAGAGACCCAGTACTTC; CDR3: CASSEYSDREKETQYF; D: TRBD1; length: 16; size: NA; V: TRBV25-1; J: TRBJ2-5
DNA: TGTGCCAGCTCCGGACAGGTTAATTCACCCCTCCACTTT; CDR3: CASSGQVNSPLHF; D: TRBD1; length: 13; size: few; V: TRBV2; J: TRBJ1-6
DNA: TGTGCCAGCAGCCGGACAGAGAACACCGGGGAGCTGTTTTTT; CDR3: CASSRTENTGELFF; D: NA; length: 14; size: NA; V: TRBV6-2/TRBV6-3; J: TRBJ2-2
DNA: TGTGCCAGCAGTTTAAGCACAGATACGCAGTATTTT; CDR3: CASSLSTDTQYF; D: NA; length: 12; size: NA; V: TRBV6-2/TRBV6-3; J: TRBJ2-3
DNA: TGTGCCAGCAGTCCTTTCACAGGGAACTATAGCTACACCTTC; CDR3: CASSPFTGNYSYTF; D: NA; length: 14; size: NA; V: TRBV27; J: TRBJ1-2
DNA: TGTGCCAGCAGCTCGACTAGCGGGGGGGCTTATGAGCAGTTCTTC; CDR3: CASSSTSGGAYEQFF; D: TRBD2; length: 15; size: NA; V: TRBV7-2; J: TRBJ2-1
DNA: TGTGCCAGCAGCGCCAGGGTGTGGGACACTGAAGCTTTCTTT; CDR3: CASSARVWDTEAFF; D: NA; length: 14; size: NA; V: TRBV7-2; J: TRBJ1-1
DNA: TGTGCCAGCAGCCAATGGATGGGTTCAGGGGGCGATGAGCAGTTCTTC; CDR3: CASSQWMGSGGDEQFF; D: TRBD1; length: 16; size: NA; V: TRBV14; J: TRBJ2-1
DNA: TGTGCCAGCACCCCGGGACAGAAGGCCGGGAATGAGCAGTTCTTC; CDR3: CASTPGQKAGNEQFF; D: TRBD1; length: 15; size: NA; V: TRBV5-6; J: TRBJ2-1
DNA: TGTGCCAGCATGCGGAGGGTGAACACCGGGGAGCTGTTTTTT; CDR3: CASMRRVNTGELFF; D: NA; length: 14; size: NA; V: TRBV2; J: TRBJ2-2
DNA: TGCGCCAGCAGCTTGGATGGGACAGATAATTCACCCCTCCACTTT; CDR3: CASSLDGTDNSPLHF; D: TRBD1; length: 15; size: NA; V: TRBV5-1; J: TRBJ1-6
DNA: TGTGCCAGCAGTGTGGGACAGGGGGCAGGTGGCTACACCTTC; CDR3: CASSVGQGAGGYTF; D: TRBD1; length: 14; size: NA; V: TRBV2; J: TRBJ1-2
DNA: TGTGCCAGCAGTTACTCTCTAACAGGTCCCTACGAGCAGTACTTC; CDR3: CASSYSLTGPYEQYF; D: NA; length: 15; size: NA; V: TRBV6-5; J: TRBJ2-7
DNA: TGTGCCAGCAGCTTAAGACTAGCGGGAGAGCAGTACTTC; CDR3: CASSLRLAGEQYF; D: TRBD2; length: 13; size: NA; V: TRBV11-1; J: TRBJ2-7
DNA: TGCGCCAGCAGCCAAGATCCGGGAATATTGTACGAGCAGTACTTC; CDR3: CASSQDPGILYEQYF; D: NA; length: 15; size: NA; V: TRBV4-3; J: TRBJ2-7
DNA: TGTGCCAGCTCACCACCGACGCGGGAAGAGACCCAGTACTTC; CDR3: CASSPPTREETQYF; D: NA; length: 14; size: NA; V: TRBV18; J: TRBJ2-5
DNA: TGTGCCAGCAGCTTACAGGGGAAGAACACTGAAGCTTTCTTT; CDR3: CASSLQGKNTEAFF; D: NA; length: 14; size: NA; V: TRBV11-2; J: TRBJ1-1
DNA: TGTGCCAGCAGCCAAGATCCTCGACTAGCGGGTAACAATGAGCAGTTCTTC; CDR3: CASSQDPRLAGNNEQFF; D: TRBD2; length: 17; size: NA; V: TRBV4-2; J: TRBJ2-1
DNA: TGTGCCATCAGGGAAGGACAGGGGGCGATCTATGGCTACACCTTC; CDR3: CAIREGQGAIYGYTF; D: TRBD1; length: 15; size: once; V: TRBV10-3; J: TRBJ1-2
DNA: TGCGCCAGCTCGCCAAGTCCTCAGGTTGAGGAAAAACTGTTTTTT; CDR3: CASSPSPQVEEKLFF; D: NA; length: 15; size: NA; V: TRBV4-3; J: TRBJ1-4
DNA: TGTGCCACCAGCAGGGGAGGCGGAGGGAGCCAGGGAGAGACCCAGTACTTC; CDR3: CATSRGGGGSQGETQYF; D: NA; length: 17; size: NA; V: TRBV15; J: TRBJ2-5
DNA: TGTGCCAGCAGCGGGGCGGGACAGGGCTCCTACGAGCAGTACTTC; CDR3: CASSGAGQGSYEQYF; D: TRBD1; length: 15; size: many; V: TRBV7-2; J: TRBJ2-7
DNA: TGTGCCAGCAGCTTAAATAGCGGGGGCGTGGAGCAGTACTTC; CDR3: CASSLNSGGVEQYF; D: TRBD2; length: 14; size: once; V: TRBV7-2; J: TRBJ2-7
DNA: TGCGCCAGCAGCCAAGAATGGGAGGCTAGCGGGATCACAGATACGCAGTATTTT; CDR3: CASSQEWEASGITDTQYF; D: TRBD2; length: 18; size: NA; V: TRBV4-3; J: TRBJ2-3
DNA: TGTGCCAGCAGCGCCCCAGGGGGACACGAGCAGTACTTC; CDR3: CASSAPGGHEQYF; D: TRBD1; length: 13; size: once; V: TRBV9; J: TRBJ2-7
DNA: TGTGCCAGCAGCGATAAAATGGGACAGACTGAAAAGGAGACCCAGTACTTC; CDR3: CASSDKMGQTEKETQYF; D: TRBD1; length: 17; size: NA; V: TRBV13; J: TRBJ2-5
DNA: TGTGCCAGCAGGAGACAGACTAATGAAAAACTGTTTTTT; CDR3: CASRRQTNEKLFF; D: NA; length: 13; size: NA; V: TRBV2; J: TRBJ1-4
DNA: TGTGCCACCAGTGATTCCCCCGGGACAGGGGGTGGCGGGGAGCTGTTTTTT; CDR3: CATSDSPGTGGGGELFF; D: TRBD1; length: 17; size: NA; V: TRBV24-1; J: TRBJ2-2
DNA: TGTGCCAGCAGTTTGAACAGCTTCAATCAGCCCCAGCATTTT; CDR3: CASSLNSFNQPQHF; D: NA; length: 14; size: NA; V: TRBV28; J: TRBJ1-5
DNA: TGTGCCAGCAGCCAAGGGGCTAGCGGGGGCACAGATACGCAGTATTTT; CDR3: CASSQGASGGTDTQYF; D: TRBD2; length: 16; size: NA; V: TRBV11-3; J: TRBJ2-3
DNA: TGCGCCAGCAGCCAAAGCAGGGGCCCAGAGACCCAGTACTTC; CDR3: CASSQSRGPETQYF; D: NA; length: 14; size: NA; V: TRBV4-1; J: TRBJ2-5
DNA: TGTGCCAGCAGTTTATTGGCTAGCGGGAGAGGAGAGCAGTACTTC; CDR3: CASSLLASGRGEQYF; D: TRBD2; length: 15; size: NA; V: TRBV28; J: TRBJ2-7
DNA: TGTGCCAGCAGGCCAAGCGGGGGGGCCGGCACCGGGGAGCTGTTTTTT; CDR3: CASRPSGGAGTGELFF; D: NA; length: 16; size: NA; V: TRBV12-1; J: TRBJ2-2
DNA: TGCAGCGTGGAACAGGGGCGGGAGTATGGCTACACCTTC; CDR3: CSVEQGREYGYTF; D: TRBD1; length: 13; size: few; V: TRBV29-1; J: TRBJ1-2
DNA: TGTGCCAGCAGCCAACAAATCCCTAGCGGGGGAAATACGCAGTATTTT; CDR3: CASSQQIPSGGNTQYF; D: TRBD2; length: 16; size: NA; V: TRBV3-1/TRBV3-2; J: TRBJ2-3
DNA: TGTGCCAGCAGCCGCGGGACAGGGGGCTCCTACGAGCAGTACTTC; CDR3: CASSRGTGGSYEQYF; D: TRBD1; length: 15; size: NA; V: TRBV7-8; J: TRBJ2-7
DNA: TGTGCCAGCAGTCCGGGACAGGGGGCCCACGAGCAGTACTTC; CDR3: CASSPGQGAHEQYF; D: TRBD1; length: 14; size: NA; V: TRBV7-9; J: TRBJ2-7
DNA: TGTGCCAGCACCGTAACGGGAGGGCCTTACGAGCAGTACTTC; CDR3: CASTVTGGPYEQYF; D: TRBD2; length: 14; size: NA; V: TRBV6-5; J: TRBJ2-7
DNA: TGCGCCAGCAGTACAGGGGAGTCTGGGGCCAACGTCCTGACTTTC; CDR3: CASSTGESGANVLTF; D: TRBD1; length: 15; size: NA; V: TRBV5-1; J: TRBJ2-6
DNA: TGTGCCAGCAGCCCTAGTCCTAGCGGGAATGTTGTATCCTACAATGAGCAGTTCTTC; CDR3: CASSPSPSGNVVSYNEQFF; D: TRBD2; length: 19; size: few; V: TRBV7-9; J: TRBJ2-1
DNA: TGTGCCATCAGTGGGGAAAGACGGGAGAACACTGAAGCTTTCTTT; CDR3: CAISGERRENTEAFF; D: NA; length: 15; size: NA; V: TRBV10-3; J: TRBJ1-1
DNA: TGTGCCAGTAGTATAGTTCAGGGGCGACAGCCCCAGCATTTT; CDR3: CASSIVQGRQPQHF; D: NA; length: 14; size: once; V: TRBV19; J: TRBJ1-5
DNA: TGCGCCAGCAGCCAAGATTGGGCAGGGGCCAACTATGGCTACACCTTC; CDR3: CASSQDWAGANYGYTF; D: NA; length: 16; size: once; V: TRBV4-3; J: TRBJ1-2